This entry describes one TCR beta chain. The antigen is not known. The data belong to a study of a mutant IDH1 vaccine in newly diagnosed glioma. For the study at large: Patients underwent eight vaccinations, which took place in weeks 1, 3, 5, 7, 11, 15, 19 and 23. Those enrolled had earlier been treated with radiotherapy, temozolomide, or both, mostly both.

The sample's time point: week 11, during vaccination. The study gave 300 ug of mutant IDH1 20-mer peptide per vaccine dose, with topical imiquimod. The CDR3 has 15 amino acids. Germline CDR1 MGHDK, CDR2 SYGVNS. J lost 3 bases, V lost 3 bases, and 7 bases had no gene match. Measured with immunoSEQ multiplex PCR; TCRdb has only the in-frame clones, and not every one. Of roughly 130,000 clones listed, over 75% are singletons. This chain joins TRBV25-1 and TRBJ1-1, with 7 nucleotides matching TRBD1. This receptor was taken from a man aged 35 to 55 with glioma. This specimen consisted of PBMCs, obtained from a glioma patient whose treatment included an IDH1 peptide vaccine. The chain's CDR3 is CASSDLDRDDTEAFF. CDR3 bases: TGTGCCAGCAGTGACCTAGACAGGGATGACACTGAAGCTTTCTTT.